Listed below are T cell receptor beta chains from one sample, sequenced in a study of CD8 T cells in ankylosing spondylitis. One entry per CDR3 protein, called by TCRdb with MiXCR from the 5' RACE reads. The data show 200,000 to 250,000 distinct CDR3 sequences, with 10% seen just once and 2.6% held by the top ten. Material for sequencing was blood, either unsorted or a sorted T cell fraction (not recorded which). These receptors were obtained from a male donor with ankylosing spondylitis or in good health (not recorded which). Each CDR3 is given with its conserved first and last residue. The D gene is left open where the match is weak. Size is omitted from some rows. Given values are once, few, many or a class for expanded clones.

>TRBJ1-3|-|TRBV13|few
CASSLFSEAGNTIYF
TGTGCCAGCAGCTTATTCTCAGAGGCTGGAAACACCATATATTTT
>TRBJ2-7|TRBD2|TRBV27|many
CASSPRDYVDEQYF
TGTGCCAGCAGTCCACGGGACTACGTGGACGAGCAGTACTTC
>TRBJ2-7|-|TRBV7-8|many
CASSTTGISYEQYF
TGTGCCAGCAGCACCACAGGGATCTCCTACGAGCAGTACTTC
>TRBJ1-4|-|TRBV7-2|many
CASSLAGTYGEKLFF
TGTGCCAGCAGCTTAGCGGGGACTTACGGTGAAAAACTGTTTTTT
>TRBJ1-1|-|TRBV20-1|-
CSASLDRKAFF
TGCAGTGCTAGCCTAGACAGAAAAGCTTTCTTT
>TRBJ2-2|TRBD1|TRBV12-3/TRBV12-4|many
CASSPVDRAYTGELFF
TGTGCCAGCAGTCCCGTGGACAGGGCATACACCGGGGAGCTGTTTTTT
>TRBJ1-1|-|TRBV6-2/TRBV6-3|-
CASSYTLPTEAFF
TGTGCCAGCAGTTACACCCTCCCCACTGAAGCTTTCTTT
>TRBJ2-5|-|TRBV5-1|many
CASSIGGRETQYF
TGCGCCAGCAGCATCGGGGGACGGGAGACCCAGTACTTC
>TRBJ2-5|TRBD2|TRBV20-1|many
CSLGLARETQYF
TGCAGTTTGGGACTAGCCCGGGAGACCCAGTACTTC
>TRBJ1-6|TRBD1|TRBV12-3/TRBV12-4|many
CASGRTGGNSPLHF
TGTGCCAGCGGCCGGACAGGGGGCAATTCACCCCTCCACTTT
>TRBJ2-1|-|TRBV4-2|many
CASSQDAARELNEQFF
TGTGCCAGCAGCCAAGATGCGGCACGGGAGCTGAATGAGCAGTTCTTC
>TRBJ2-1|TRBD2|TRBV10-3|-
CAISKGGSHRVLNEQFF
TGTGCCATCAGTAAGGGAGGGTCTCACCGGGTCCTCAATGAGCAGTTCTTC
>TRBJ2-5|-|TRBV5-1|many
CASSTGPSRTETQYF
TGCGCCAGCAGCACGGGACCCAGTAGAACGGAGACCCAGTACTTC
>TRBJ2-5|-|TRBV14|many
CASSQDHKTQYF
TGTGCCAGCAGCCAAGATCATAAGACCCAGTACTTC
>TRBJ2-7|TRBD1|TRBV6-1|many
CASMRSGQGNEQYF
TGTGCCAGCATGAGGTCGGGACAGGGAAACGAGCAGTACTTC
>TRBJ2-5|-|TRBV12-3/TRBV12-4|many
CASSLAGLRSQETQYF
TGTGCCAGCAGTTTAGCAGGGCTTCGGAGCCAAGAGACCCAGTACTTC
>TRBJ2-3|-|TRBV5-1|many
CASSLRDSTDTQYF
TGCGCCAGCAGCCTCCGGGACAGCACAGATACGCAGTATTTT
>TRBJ1-5|-|TRBV6-1|many
CASSEWGGTWNQPQHF
TGTGCCAGCAGTGAATGGGGGGGGACATGGAATCAGCCCCAGCATTTT
>TRBJ1-2|-|TRBV20-1|-
CSARVGGFYGYTF
TGCAGTGCTAGAGTGGGGGGGTTCTATGGCTACACCTTC
>TRBJ1-1|TRBD1|TRBV5-1|many
CASSSLQGAEAFF
TGCGCCAGCAGCTCCCTCCAGGGGGCTGAAGCTTTCTTT
>TRBJ2-7|TRBD2|TRBV20-1|few
CSATGLVTHEQYF
TGCAGTGCTACGGGACTAGTAACCCACGAGCAGTACTTC
>TRBJ1-2|TRBD1|TRBV11-1|few
CASSLEITGGEPNYGYTF
TGTGCCAGCAGCTTAGAAATTACAGGGGGCGAACCTAACTATGGCTACACCTTC
>TRBJ2-1|-|TRBV9|many
CASSPDNEQFF
TGTGCCAGCAGCCCCGACAATGAGCAGTTCTTC
>TRBJ2-1|TRBD2|TRBV12-3/TRBV12-4|many
CASTYPLLAGGRDEQFF
TGTGCCAGCACTTATCCCCTTCTAGCGGGAGGCAGGGATGAGCAGTTCTTC
>TRBJ2-2|-|TRBV7-9|-
CASSPTGAANTGELFF
TGTGCCAGCAGTCCGACAGGTGCAGCGAACACCGGGGAGCTGTTTTTT
>TRBJ1-5|-|TRBV12-3/TRBV12-4|many
CASSPLPVAQPQHF
TGTGCCAGCAGTCCCCTACCGGTTGCTCAGCCCCAGCATTTT
>TRBJ2-5|-|TRBV29-1|many
CSVEDLNQETQYF
TGCAGCGTTGAAGATCTGAACCAAGAGACCCAGTACTTC
>TRBJ1-2|-|TRBV29-1|-
CSVEVGYHGYTF
TGCAGCGTTGAAGTAGGGTATCATGGCTACACCTTC